Listed here are 6 T cell receptor beta chains from one sample, sequenced in a study of blood T cell repertoires in COVID-19. Using immunoSEQ multiplex PCR, the repertoire was profiled, and TCRdb retains in-frame clones only, with some absent. The sample yields around 150,000 clones, around 84% seen once. Sequencing input: peripheral blood. These receptors were collected from a human donor with acute or convalescent COVID-19. The donor label of this sample is uncertain.

The chain combines TRBV28 with TRBJ1-2; D gene unclear. Per germline, CDR1 MDHEN and CDR2 SYDVKM. V was clipped by 3 bases and J by 4 bases, with 9 bases between them. This CDR3 is built from 13 residues. The CDR3 loop is CASSLQDSYGYTF. CDR3 bases: TGTGCCAGCAGTTTGCAGGACTCCTATGGCTACACCTTC.

This clone was recorded many times. The genes are TRBV19 and TRBJ1-5; a possible D gene is TRBD1 (5 bases). With 6 bases removed from V and 6 bases from J, the gap between germline ends came to 15 bases. Germline CDR1 LNHDA, CDR2 SQIVND (reference sequence). This CDR3 spans 14 amino acids. The CDR3 sequence is CASRQQDTRQPQHF. CDR3 sequence (DNA): TGTGCCAGTAGGCAACAGGACACTCGTCAGCCCCAGCATTTT.

The V call is TRBV5-6, the J call TRBJ2-2, with TRBD2 identical over 9 bases. Germline V gives CDR1 SGHDT, CDR2 YYEEEE. The V gene end was trimmed by 4 bases and the J gene end by 3 bases; junction bases not matched to a gene: 10. This CDR3 is 17 amino acids long. The CDR3 here is CASSGKAGGPHTGELFF. The CDR3 bases are TGTGCCAGCAGCGGGAAGGCGGGGGGGCCGCACACCGGGGAGCTGTTTTTT.

The gene calls are TRBV5-1 and TRBJ1-6, with TRBD1 matching over 7 bases. The CDR3 has 15 residues. V was pared by 0 bases and J by 4 bases, with 1 base of the junction left unmatched. From germline, CDR1 is SGHRS and CDR2 YFSETQ. DNA of the CDR3: TGCGCCAGCAGCTTGGAGGGACAGTATAATTCACCCCTCCACTTT. Translating gives CASSLEGQYNSPLHF.

The chain is built from TRBV7-2 and TRBJ1-1; possible D gene TRBD1, 6 bases. Trimming took off 5 bases at V and 6 bases at J, with 22 bases between the two ends. Germline assignment: CDR1 SGHTA and CDR2 FQGNSA. The CDR3 length is 16 residues. The CDR3 sequence: CASSLYLTGSGAEAFF. In nucleotides, the CDR3 is TGTGCCAGCAGCCTTTATCTGACAGGTTCAGGGGCTGAAGCTTTCTTT.

This chain links TRBV19 with TRBJ2-1; TRBD1 agrees at 9 bases. The CDR3 length is 14 residues. The ends lost 7 bases at V and 2 bases at J; junction bases unmatched: 3. Germline CDR1 LNHDA, CDR2 SQIVND (reference sequence). The CDR3 sequence: CASTRDRAYNEQFF. The CDR3 DNA reads TGTGCCAGTACCCGGGACAGGGCCTACAATGAGCAGTTCTTC.